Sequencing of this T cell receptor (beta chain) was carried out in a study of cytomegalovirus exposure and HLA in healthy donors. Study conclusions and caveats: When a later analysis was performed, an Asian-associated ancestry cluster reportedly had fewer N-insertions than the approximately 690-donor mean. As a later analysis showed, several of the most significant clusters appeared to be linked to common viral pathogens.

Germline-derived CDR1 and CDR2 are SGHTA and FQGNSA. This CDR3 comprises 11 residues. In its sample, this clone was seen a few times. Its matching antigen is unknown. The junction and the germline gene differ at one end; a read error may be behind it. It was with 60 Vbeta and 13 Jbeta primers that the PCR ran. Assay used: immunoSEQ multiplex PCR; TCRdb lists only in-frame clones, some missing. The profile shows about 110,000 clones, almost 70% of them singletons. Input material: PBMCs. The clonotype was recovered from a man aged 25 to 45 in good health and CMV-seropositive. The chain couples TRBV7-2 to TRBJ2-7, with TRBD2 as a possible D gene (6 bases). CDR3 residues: CASSLGLEEYF. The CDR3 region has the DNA TGTGCCAGCAGCTTGGGACTCGAGGAGTACTTC.